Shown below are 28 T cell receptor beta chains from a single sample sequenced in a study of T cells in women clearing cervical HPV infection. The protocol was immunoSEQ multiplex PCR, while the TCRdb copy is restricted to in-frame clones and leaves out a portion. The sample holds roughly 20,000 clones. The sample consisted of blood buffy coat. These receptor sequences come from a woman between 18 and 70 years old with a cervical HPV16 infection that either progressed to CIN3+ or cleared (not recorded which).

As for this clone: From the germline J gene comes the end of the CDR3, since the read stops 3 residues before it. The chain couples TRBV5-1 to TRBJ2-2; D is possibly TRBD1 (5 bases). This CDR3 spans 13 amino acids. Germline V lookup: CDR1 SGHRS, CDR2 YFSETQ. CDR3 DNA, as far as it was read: TGCGCCAGCAGCTTGAGGGGCGTCGAAAAG. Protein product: CASSLRGVEK. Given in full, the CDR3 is CASSLRGVEKLFF.

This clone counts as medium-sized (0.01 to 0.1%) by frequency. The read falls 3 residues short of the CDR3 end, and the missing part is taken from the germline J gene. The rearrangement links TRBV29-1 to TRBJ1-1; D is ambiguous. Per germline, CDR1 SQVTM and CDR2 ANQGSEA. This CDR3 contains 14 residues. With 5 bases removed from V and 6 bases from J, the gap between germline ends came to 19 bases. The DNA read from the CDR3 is TGCAGCGTTATCATGCAGACAAGCCTACCTGAA. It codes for CSVIMQTSLPE. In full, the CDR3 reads CSVIMQTSLPEAFF.

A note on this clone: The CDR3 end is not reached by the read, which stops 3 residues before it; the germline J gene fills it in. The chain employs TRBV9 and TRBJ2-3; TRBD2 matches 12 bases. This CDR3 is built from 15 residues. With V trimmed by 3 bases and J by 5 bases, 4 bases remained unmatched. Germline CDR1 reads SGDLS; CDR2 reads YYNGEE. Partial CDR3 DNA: TGTGCCAGCAGCGCGCTGACTAGCGGGGGAGATACG. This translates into CASSALTSGGDT. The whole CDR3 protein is CASSALTSGGDTQYF.

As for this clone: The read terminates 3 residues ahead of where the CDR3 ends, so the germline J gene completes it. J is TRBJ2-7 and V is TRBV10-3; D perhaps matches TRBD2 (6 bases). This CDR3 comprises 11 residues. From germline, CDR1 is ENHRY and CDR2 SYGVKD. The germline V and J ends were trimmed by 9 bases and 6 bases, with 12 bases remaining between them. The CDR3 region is CAILAGTEQYF. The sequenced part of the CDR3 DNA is TGTGCCATACTAGCAGGGACCGAG.

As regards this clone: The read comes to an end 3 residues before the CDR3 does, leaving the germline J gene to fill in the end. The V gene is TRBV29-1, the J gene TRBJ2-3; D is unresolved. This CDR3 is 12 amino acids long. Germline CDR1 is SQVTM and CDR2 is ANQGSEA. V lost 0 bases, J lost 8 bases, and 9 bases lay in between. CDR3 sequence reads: CSVEESVGTQYF. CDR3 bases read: TGCAGCGTTGAAGAGAGCGTGGGTACG.

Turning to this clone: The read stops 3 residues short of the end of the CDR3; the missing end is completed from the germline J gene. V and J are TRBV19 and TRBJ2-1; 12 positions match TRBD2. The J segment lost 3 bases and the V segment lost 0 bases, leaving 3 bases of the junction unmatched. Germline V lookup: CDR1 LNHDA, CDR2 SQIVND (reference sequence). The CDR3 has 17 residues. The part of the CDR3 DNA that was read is TGTGCCAGTAGTATAGAGGCTAGCGGGAGGGGCTACAATGAG. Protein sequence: CASSIEASGRGYNE. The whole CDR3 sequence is CASSIEASGRGYNEQFF.

The sequenced part of the CDR3 DNA is TGTGCCTGGAGTTTTGGGCTGGGTTACAATGAG. This gives the protein CAWSFGLGYNE. The entire CDR3 protein reads CAWSFGLGYNEQFF. The V gene is TRBV30, the J gene TRBJ2-1, with no clear D. The CDR3 goes on 3 residues after the read ends, and that part is filled in from the germline J gene. Germline-derived CDR1 and CDR2 are GTSNPN and SVGIG (reference sequence). This CDR3 is built from 14 residues. With 2 bases removed from V and 4 bases from J, the gap between germline ends came to 12 bases.

The sequenced CDR3 bases are TGTGCCAGCAGTGAATGGCGTATGGGACTCTATGGC. Protein product: CASSEWRMGLYG. The full-length CDR3 reads as CASSEWRMGLYGYTF. J is TRBJ1-2 and V is TRBV6-1; tentatively, D is TRBD1 (5 bases). The CDR3 end falls 3 residues outside the read, so it is completed with the germline J gene. The germline CDR1 and CDR2 sequences are MNHNS and SASEGT. V shed 2 bases and J shed 4 bases, with 14 bases lying between them. This CDR3 region has 15 residues.

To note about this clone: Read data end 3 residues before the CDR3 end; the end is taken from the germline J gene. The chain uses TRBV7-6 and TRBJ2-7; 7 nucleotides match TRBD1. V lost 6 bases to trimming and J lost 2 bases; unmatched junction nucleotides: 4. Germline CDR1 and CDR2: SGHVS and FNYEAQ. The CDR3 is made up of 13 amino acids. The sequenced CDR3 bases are TGTGCCAGCAGTTGGGACAGACCCTACGAG. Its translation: CASSWDRPYE. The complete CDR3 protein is CASSWDRPYEQYF.

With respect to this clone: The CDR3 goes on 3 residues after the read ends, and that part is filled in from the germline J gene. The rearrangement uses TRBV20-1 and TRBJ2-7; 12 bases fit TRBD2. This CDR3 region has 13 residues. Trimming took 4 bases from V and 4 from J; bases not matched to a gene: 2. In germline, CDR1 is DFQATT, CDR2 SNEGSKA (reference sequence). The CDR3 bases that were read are TGCAGTGCTAAGACTAGCGGGAGTTACGAG. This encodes CSAKTSGSYE. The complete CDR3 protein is CSAKTSGSYEQYF.

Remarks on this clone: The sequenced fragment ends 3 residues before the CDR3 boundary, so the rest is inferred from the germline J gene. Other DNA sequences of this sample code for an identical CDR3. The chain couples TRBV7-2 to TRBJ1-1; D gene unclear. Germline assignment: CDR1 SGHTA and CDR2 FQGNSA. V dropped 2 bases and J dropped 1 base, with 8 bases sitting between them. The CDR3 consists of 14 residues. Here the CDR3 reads CASSLRAENTEAFF. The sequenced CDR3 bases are TGTGCCAGCAGCTTAAGGGCAGAGAACACTGAA.

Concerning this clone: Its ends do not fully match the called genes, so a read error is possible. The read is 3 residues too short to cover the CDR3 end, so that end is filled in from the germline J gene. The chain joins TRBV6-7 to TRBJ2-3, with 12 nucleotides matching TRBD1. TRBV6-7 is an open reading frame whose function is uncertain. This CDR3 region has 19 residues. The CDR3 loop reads CASSLSRDRGRMSKDTQYF. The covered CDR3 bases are TGTGCCAGCAGTCTGTCCCGGGACAGGGGGCGGATGAGCAAAGATACG.

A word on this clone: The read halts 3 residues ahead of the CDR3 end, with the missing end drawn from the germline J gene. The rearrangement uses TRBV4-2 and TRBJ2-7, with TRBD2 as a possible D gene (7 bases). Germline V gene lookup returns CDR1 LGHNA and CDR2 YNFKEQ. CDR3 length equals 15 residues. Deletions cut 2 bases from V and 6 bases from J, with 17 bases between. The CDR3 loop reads CASSQPGTRGAEQYF. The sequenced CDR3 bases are TGTGCCAGCAGCCAACCCGGGACACGGGGGGCCGAG.

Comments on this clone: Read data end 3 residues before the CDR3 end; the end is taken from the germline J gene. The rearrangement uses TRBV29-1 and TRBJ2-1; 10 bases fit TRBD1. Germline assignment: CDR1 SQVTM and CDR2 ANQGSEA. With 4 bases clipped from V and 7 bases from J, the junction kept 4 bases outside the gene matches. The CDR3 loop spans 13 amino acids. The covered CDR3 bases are TGCAGCGTTGGACAGGGGGCCGGGAATGAG. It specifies CSVGQGAGNE. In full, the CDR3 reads CSVGQGAGNEQFF.

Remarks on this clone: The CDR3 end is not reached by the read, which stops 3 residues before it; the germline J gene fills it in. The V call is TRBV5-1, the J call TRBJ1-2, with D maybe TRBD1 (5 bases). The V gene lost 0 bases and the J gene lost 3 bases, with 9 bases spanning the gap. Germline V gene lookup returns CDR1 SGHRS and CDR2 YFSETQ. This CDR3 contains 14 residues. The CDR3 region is CASSLEGVDYGYTF. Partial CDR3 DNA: TGCGCCAGCAGCTTGGAAGGGGTAGACTATGGC.

This CDR3 is CASSPDREIQETQYF. The CDR3 DNA, read in part, is TGTGCCAGCAGCCCGGACAGGGAGATTCAAGAGACC. J is TRBJ2-5 and V is TRBV12-3 or TRBV12-4; 8 nucleotides align to TRBD1. Sequencing ends 3 residues short of the CDR3 end; the germline J gene provides the rest. The CDR3 has 15 amino acids. Losses at the gene ends were 6 bases for V and 2 bases for J; bases not matched to a gene: 8.

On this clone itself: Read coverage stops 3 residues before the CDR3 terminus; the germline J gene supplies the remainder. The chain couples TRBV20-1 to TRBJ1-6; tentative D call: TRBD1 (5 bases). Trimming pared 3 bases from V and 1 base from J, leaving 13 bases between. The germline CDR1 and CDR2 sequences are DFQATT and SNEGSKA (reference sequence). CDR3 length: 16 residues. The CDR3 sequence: CSASSGGRSYNSPLHF. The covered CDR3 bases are TGCAGTGCTAGTTCGGGGGGAAGGTCCTATAATTCACCC.

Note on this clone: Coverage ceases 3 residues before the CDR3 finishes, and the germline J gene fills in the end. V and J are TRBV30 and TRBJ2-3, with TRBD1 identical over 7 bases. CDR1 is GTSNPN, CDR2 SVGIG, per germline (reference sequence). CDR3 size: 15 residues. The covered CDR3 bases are TGTGCCTGGAGCACAGGGGTTAGTCTTGATCAGCCG. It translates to CAWSTGVSLDQP. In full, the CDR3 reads CAWSTGVSLDQPQYF.

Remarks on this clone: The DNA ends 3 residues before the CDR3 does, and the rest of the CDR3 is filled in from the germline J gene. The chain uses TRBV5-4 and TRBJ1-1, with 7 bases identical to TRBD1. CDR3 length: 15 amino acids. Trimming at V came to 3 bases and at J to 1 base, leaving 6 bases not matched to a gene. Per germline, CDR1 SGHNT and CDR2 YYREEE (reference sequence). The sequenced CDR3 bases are TGTGCCAGCAGCTCCACGTGGACAGGGAACACTGAA. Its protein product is CASSSTWTGNTE. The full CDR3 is CASSSTWTGNTEAFF.

CDR3: CASSLNRITSQNIQYF. CDR3 bases read: TGTGCCAGCAGTTTAAACAGGATAACTAGCCAAAACATT. The genes are TRBV12-3 or TRBV12-4 and TRBJ2-4, with a possible D match to TRBD2 (6 bases). The CDR3 is cut off 3 residues early in the read; its end comes from the germline J gene. The V and J ends lost 2 bases and 5 bases respectively, with 16 bases between them. The CDR3 is 16 amino acids.

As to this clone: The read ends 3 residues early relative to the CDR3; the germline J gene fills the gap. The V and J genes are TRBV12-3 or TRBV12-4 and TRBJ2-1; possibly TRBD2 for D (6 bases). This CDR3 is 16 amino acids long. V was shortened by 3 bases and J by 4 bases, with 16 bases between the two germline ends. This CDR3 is CASSLGGGRGYNEQFF. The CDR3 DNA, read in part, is TGTGCCAGCAGTTTGGGGGGTGGGCGGGGTTACAATGAG.

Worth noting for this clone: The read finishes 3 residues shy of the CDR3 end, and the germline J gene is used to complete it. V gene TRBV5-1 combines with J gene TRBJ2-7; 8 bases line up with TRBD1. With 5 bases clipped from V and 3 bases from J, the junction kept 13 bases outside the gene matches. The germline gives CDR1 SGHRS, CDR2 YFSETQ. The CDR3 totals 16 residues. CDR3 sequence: CASSVGARDRGYEQYF. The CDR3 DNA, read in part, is TGCGCCAGCAGTGTGGGGGCCAGAGACAGGGGCTACGAG.

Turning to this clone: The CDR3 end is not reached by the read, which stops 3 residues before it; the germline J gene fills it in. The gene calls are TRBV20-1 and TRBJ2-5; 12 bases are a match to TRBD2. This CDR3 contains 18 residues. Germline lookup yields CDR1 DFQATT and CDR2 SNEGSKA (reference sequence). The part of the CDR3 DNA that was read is TGCAGTGCCCCCTCTCAGCTAGCGGGAGGGCCTGGCACAGATACC. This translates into CSAPSQLAGGPGTDT. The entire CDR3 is CSAPSQLAGGPGTDTQYF.

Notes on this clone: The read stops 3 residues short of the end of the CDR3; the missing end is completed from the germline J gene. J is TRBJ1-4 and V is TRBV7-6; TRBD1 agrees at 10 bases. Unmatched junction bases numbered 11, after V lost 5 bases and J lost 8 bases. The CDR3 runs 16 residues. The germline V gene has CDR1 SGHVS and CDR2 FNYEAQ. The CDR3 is CASSLRDRGGQEKLFF. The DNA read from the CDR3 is TGTGCCAGCAGCCTCCGGGACAGGGGAGGGCAGGAAAAA.

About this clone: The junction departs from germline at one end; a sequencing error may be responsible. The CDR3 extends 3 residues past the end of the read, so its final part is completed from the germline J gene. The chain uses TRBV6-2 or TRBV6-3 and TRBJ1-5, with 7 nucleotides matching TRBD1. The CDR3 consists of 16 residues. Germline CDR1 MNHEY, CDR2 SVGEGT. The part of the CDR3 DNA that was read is TGTGCCAGCAGTTACCGGTTGCGGACAGGCAAACAGCCC. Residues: CASSYRLRTGKQP. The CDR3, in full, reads CASSYRLRTGKQPQHF.

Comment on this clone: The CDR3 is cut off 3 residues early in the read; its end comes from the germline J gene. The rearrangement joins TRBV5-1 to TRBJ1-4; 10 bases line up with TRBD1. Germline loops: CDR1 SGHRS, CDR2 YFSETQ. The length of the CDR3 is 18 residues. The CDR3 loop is CASSTGQGDSSYNSPLFF. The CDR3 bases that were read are TGCGCCAGCAGCACCGGACAGGGGGACAGCTCCTATAATTCACCA.

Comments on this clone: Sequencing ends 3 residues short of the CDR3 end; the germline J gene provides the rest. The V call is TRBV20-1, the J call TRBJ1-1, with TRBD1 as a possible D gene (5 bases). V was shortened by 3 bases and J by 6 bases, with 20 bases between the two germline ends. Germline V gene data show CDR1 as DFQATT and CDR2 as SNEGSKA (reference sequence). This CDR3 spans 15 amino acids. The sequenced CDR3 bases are TGCAGTGCTAGGGCGTACTCCAGGGTGGTGGCTGAA. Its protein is CSARAYSRVVAE. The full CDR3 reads CSARAYSRVVAEAFF.

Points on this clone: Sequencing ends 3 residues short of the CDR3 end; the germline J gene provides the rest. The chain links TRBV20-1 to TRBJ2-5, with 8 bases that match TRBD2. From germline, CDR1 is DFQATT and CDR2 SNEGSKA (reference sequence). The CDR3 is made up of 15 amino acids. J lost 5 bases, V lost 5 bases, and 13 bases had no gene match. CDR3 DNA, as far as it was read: TGCAGTGCTTCATTGGTGCTAGCGGGTGTGGAGACC. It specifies CSASLVLAGVET. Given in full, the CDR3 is CSASLVLAGVETQYF.